This T cell receptor (beta chain) comes out of a study of T cells in Graves' hyperthyroidism and ophthalmopathy. Clinical symptoms, serum thyroxine, TRAb, thyroid ultrasound and orbital computed tomography established diagnosis. It was RNA transcripts that yielded the amplified TCR beta CDR3 regions. The TCR CDR3 was amplified in a first-round RT-PCR using the HTBI primer set. One entry per CDR3 protein, called by TCRdb with MiXCR from the multiplex PCR reads. This table has 650,000 to 850,000 distinct CDR3 sequences, over 15% appearing once. The CDR3 loop spans 14 amino acids. Germline loops: CDR1 PRHDT, CDR2 FYEKMQ (reference sequence). This clonotype appeared a few times. Antigen: not known. A much bigger clone sits one base away, suggesting this may be a read error. Study findings and constraints: Blood also carried most thyroid clonotypes expanded above 0.001.

The chain couples TRBV13 to TRBJ1-1; 7 nucleotides line up with TRBD1. The specimen sequenced was blood. The TCR was taken from a woman aged 45 to 65 with Graves' hyperthyroidism that later progressed to Graves' ophthalmopathy. The DNA of the CDR3 is TGTGCCGGCAGCCCCCGGACAGGTCGGACTGAAGCTTTCTTT. It codes for CAGSPRTGRTEAFF.